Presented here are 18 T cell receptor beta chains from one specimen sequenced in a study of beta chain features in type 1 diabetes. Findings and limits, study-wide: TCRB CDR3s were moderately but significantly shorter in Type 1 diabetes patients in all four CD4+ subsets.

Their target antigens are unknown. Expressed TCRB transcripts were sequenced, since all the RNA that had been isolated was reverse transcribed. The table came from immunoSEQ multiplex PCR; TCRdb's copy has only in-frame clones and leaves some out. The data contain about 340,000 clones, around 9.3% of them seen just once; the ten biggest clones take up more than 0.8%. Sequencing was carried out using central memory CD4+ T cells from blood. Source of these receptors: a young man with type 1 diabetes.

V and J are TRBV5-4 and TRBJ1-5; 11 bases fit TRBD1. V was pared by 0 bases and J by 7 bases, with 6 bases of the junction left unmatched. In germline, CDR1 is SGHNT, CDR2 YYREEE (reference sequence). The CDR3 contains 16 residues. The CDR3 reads CASSLGTGGQGQPQHF. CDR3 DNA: TGTGCCAGCAGCTTGGGGACAGGGGGCCAGGGACAGCCCCAGCATTTT. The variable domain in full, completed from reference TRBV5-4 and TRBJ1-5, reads ETGVTQSPTHLIKTRGQQVTLRCSSQSGHNTVSWYQQALGQGPQFIFQYYREEENGRGNFPPRFSGLQFPNYSSELNVNALELDDSALYLCASSLGTGGQGQPQHFGDGTRLSIL.

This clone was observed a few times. This chain's CDR3 is CASIGVGNQPQHF. Here the CDR3 DNA reads TGTGCCAGTATAGGGGTTGGCAATCAGCCCCAGCATTTT. The chain joins TRBV19 to TRBJ1-5, with D perhaps TRBD1 (5 bases). CDR3 length equals 13 residues. CDR1 is LNHDA and CDR2 is SQIVND in the germline V gene (reference sequence). Trimming took 7 bases from V and 2 from J, leaving 9 bases between them. The full variable domain, in which reference TRBV19 and TRBJ1-5 provide the parts outside the CDR3, is DGGITQSPKYLFRKEGQNVTLSCEQNLNHDAMYWYRQDPGQGLRLIYYSQIVNDFQKGDIAEGYSVSREKKESFPLTVTSAQKNPTAFYLCASIGVGNQPQHFGDGTRLSIL.

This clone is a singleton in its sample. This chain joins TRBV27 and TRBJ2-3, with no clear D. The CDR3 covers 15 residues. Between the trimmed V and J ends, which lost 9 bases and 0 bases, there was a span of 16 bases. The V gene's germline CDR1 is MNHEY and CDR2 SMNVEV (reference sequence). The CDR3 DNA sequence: TGTGCCAGGCAATCCCGGAGACTCAGCACAGATACGCAGTATTTT. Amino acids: CARQSRRLSTDTQYF.

The CDR3 spells CASRQFGEETQYF. Written as DNA, the CDR3 is TGTGCCAGCAGGCAATTCGGGGAGGAGACCCAGTACTTC. The rearrangement uses TRBV7-2 and TRBJ2-5; tentatively, D is TRBD2 (5 bases). This CDR3 comprises 13 residues. With 6 bases removed from V and 5 bases from J, the gap between germline ends came to 13 bases. Per the germline V gene, CDR1 is SGHTA and CDR2 is FQGNSA.

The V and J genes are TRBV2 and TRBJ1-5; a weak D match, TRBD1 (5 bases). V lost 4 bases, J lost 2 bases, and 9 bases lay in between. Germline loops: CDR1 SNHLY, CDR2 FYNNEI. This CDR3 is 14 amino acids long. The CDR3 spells CASSGEGGNQPQHF. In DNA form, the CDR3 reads TGTGCCAGCAGTGGAGAAGGGGGCAATCAGCCCCAGCATTTT.

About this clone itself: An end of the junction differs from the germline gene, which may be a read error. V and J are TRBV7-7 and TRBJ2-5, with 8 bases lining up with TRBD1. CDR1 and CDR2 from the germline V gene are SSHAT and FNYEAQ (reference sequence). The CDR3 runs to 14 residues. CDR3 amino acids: CASSLEGGTGTQYF. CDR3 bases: TGTGCTAGCAGCTTAGAAGGGGGGACAGGAACCCAGTACTTC.

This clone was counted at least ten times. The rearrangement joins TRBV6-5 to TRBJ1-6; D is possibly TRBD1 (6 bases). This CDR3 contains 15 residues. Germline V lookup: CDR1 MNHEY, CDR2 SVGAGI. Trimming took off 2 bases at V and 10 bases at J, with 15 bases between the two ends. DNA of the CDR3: TGTGCCAGCAGTTACGAAGGACAGTCATACTCACCCCTCCACTTT. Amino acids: CASSYEGQSYSPLHF.

The CDR3 spells CASRQGARSGANVLTF. The CDR3 nucleotides are TGTGCCAGCAGACAGGGGGCACGATCTGGGGCCAACGTCCTGACTTTC. The chain joins TRBV7-8 to TRBJ2-6; 9 bases fit TRBD1. Germline loops: CDR1 SGHVS, CDR2 FQNEAQ. V was pared by 6 bases and J by 1 base, with 4 bases of the junction left unmatched. This CDR3 comprises 16 residues.

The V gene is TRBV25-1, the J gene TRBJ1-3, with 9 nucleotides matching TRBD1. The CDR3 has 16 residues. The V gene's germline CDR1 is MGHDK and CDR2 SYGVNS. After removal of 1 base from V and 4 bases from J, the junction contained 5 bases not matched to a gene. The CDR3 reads CASSESGQGMGNTIYF. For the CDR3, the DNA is TGTGCCAGCAGTGAATCGGGACAGGGAATGGGAAACACCATATATTTT.

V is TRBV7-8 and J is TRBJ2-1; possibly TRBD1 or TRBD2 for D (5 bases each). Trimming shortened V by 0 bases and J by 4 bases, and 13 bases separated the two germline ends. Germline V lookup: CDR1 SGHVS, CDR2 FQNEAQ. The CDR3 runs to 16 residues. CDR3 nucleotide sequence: TGTGCCAGCAGCTTAGCGCGAGAGGGGCGATACAATGAGCAGTTCTTC. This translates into CASSLAREGRYNEQFF.

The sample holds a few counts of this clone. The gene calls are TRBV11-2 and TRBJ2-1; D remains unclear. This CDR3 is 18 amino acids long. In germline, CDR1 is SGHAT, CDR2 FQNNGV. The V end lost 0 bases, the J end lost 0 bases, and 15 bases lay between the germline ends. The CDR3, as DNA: TGTGCCAGCAGCTTAGAGTCCGGACGGGCGAGCTCCTACAATGAGCAGTTCTTC. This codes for CASSLESGRASSYNEQFF.

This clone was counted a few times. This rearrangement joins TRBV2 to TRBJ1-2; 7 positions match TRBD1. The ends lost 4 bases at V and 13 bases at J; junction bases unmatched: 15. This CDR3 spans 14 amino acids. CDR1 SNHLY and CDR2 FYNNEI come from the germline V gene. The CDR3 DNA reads TGTGCCAGCAGTGGGGTCCTTCCGGGACAGAGCCGCACCTTC. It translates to CASSGVLPGQSRTF.

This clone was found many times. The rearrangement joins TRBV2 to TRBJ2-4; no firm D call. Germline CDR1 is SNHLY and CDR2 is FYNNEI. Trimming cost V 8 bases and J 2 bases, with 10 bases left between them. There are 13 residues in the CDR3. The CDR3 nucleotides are TGTGCCAGCCGTTATAACACCAAAAACATTCAGTACTTC. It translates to CASRYNTKNIQYF. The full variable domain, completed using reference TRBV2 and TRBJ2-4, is EPEVTQTPSHQVTQMGQEVILRCVPISNHLYFYWYRQILGQKVEFLVSFYNNEISEKSEIFDDQFSVERPDGSNFTLKIRSTKLEDSAMYFCASRYNTKNIQYFGAGTRLSVL.

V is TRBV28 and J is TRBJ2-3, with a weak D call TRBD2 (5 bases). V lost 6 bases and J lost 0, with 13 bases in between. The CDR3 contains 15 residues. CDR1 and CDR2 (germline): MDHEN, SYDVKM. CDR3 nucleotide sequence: TGTGCCAGCAGCCAAGGACTGCAGAGCACAGATACGCAGTATTTT. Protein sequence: CASSQGLQSTDTQYF.

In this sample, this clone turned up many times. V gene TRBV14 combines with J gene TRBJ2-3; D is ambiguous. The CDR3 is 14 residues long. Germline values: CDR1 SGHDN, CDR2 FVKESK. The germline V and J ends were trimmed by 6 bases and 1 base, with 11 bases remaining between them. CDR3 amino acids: CASSPLTGTDTQYF. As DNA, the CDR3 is TGTGCCAGCAGTCCCTTGACCGGCACAGATACGCAGTATTTT.

This CDR3 reads CASSYTGAVYEQYF. The CDR3, as DNA: TGTGCCAGCAGCTACACGGGGGCCGTCTACGAGCAGTACTTC. This chain joins TRBV5-6 and TRBJ2-7; D is tentatively TRBD1 or TRBD2 (6 bases each). The V and J ends lost 3 bases and 3 bases respectively, with 13 bases between them. The CDR3 loop spans 14 amino acids. Germline V gene sequence: CDR1 SGHDT, CDR2 YYEEEE.

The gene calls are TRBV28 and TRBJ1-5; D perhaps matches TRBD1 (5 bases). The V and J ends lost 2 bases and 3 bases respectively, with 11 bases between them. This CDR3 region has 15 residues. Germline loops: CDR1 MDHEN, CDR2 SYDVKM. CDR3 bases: TGTGCCAGCAGTTTACCCCTGACAGACAATCAGCCCCAGCATTTT. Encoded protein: CASSLPLTDNQPQHF.

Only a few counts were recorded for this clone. The CDR3 reads CASAILGSYGYTF. The CDR3 bases are TGCGCCAGCGCCATACTCGGCAGCTATGGCTACACCTTC. This rearrangement joins TRBV4-3 to TRBJ1-2; D not resolved. CDR1 and CDR2 from the germline V gene are LGHNA and YSLEER. Trimming took off 8 bases at V and 4 bases at J, with 14 bases between the two ends. This CDR3 region has 13 residues.